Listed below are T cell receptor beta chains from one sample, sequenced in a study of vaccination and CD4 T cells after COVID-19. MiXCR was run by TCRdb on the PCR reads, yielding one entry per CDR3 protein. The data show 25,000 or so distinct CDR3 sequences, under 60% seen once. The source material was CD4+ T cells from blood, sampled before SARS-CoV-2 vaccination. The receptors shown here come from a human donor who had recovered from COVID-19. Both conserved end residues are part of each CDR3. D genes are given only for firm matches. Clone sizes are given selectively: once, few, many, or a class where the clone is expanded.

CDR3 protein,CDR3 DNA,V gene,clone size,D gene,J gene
CASSLSGGLTSAGNTIYF,TGTGCCAGCAGCTTATCAGGGGGCCTTACTTCGGCTGGAAACACCATATATTTT,TRBV7-2,few,TRBD1,TRBJ1-3
CASGPGQGSTDTQYF,TGTGCCAGCGGGCCGGGACAGGGGAGCACAGATACGCAGTATTTT,TRBV28,once,TRBD1,TRBJ2-3
CASSPGLDRNTGELFF,TGCGCCAGCAGCCCGGGACTAGATAGAAACACCGGGGAGCTGTTTTTT,TRBV5-1,.,TRBD2,TRBJ2-2
CASSQGVNNQPQHF,TGTGCCAGCAGCCAGGGGGTTAACAATCAGCCCCAGCATTTT,TRBV6-2/TRBV6-3,.,TRBD1,TRBJ1-5
CASSLGPQDGYTF,TGTGCCAGCAGCTTAGGCCCCCAGGATGGCTACACCTTC,TRBV7-9,.,.,TRBJ1-2
CSASMGWTDTQYF,TGCAGTGCTAGTATGGGTTGGACAGATACGCAGTATTTT,TRBV20-1,.,.,TRBJ2-3
CASSYSTFGRLVAEAFF,TGTGCCAGCAGTTACTCAACGTTTGGCAGGCTCGTTGCTGAAGCTTTCTTT,TRBV6-2/TRBV6-3,.,.,TRBJ1-1
CASSNSRVMNTEAFF,TGTGCCAGCAGCAATTCCCGGGTCATGAACACTGAAGCTTTCTTT,TRBV28,.,.,TRBJ1-1
CAISERQGTPSQYF,TGTGCCATCAGCGAGAGACAGGGGACGCCGTCGCAGTACTTC,TRBV10-3,.,TRBD1,TRBJ2-7
CASSLNVGSPLHF,TGTGCCAGCAGCCTAAACGTGGGTTCACCCCTCCACTTT,TRBV6-1,.,.,TRBJ1-6
CASRRTVFPPYEQYF,TGTGCCAGCAGGAGGACTGTATTCCCACCCTACGAGCAGTACTTC,TRBV6-1,once,.,TRBJ2-7
CAISGMGNQETQYF,TGTGCCATATCTGGGATGGGGAACCAAGAGACCCAGTACTTC,TRBV6-1,few,.,TRBJ2-5
CASSSLADTQYF,TGTGCCAGCAGCTCACTAGCAGATACGCAGTATTTT,TRBV7-2,.,.,TRBJ2-3
CATSDFGEKLFF,TGTGCCACCAGTGATTTCGGAGAAAAACTGTTTTTT,TRBV24-1,.,.,TRBJ1-4
CSARDLNMGLSNTGELFF,TGCAGTGCTAGAGATCTTAATATGGGTCTATCGAACACCGGGGAGCTGTTTTTT,TRBV20-1,few,.,TRBJ2-2
CASSLRTQETQYF,TGTGCCAGCAGCTTAAGGACACAAGAGACCCAGTACTTC,TRBV7-3,.,.,TRBJ2-5
CASRTGKGSGMNTGELFF,TGTGCCAGCAGGACAGGGAAAGGCAGCGGGATGAACACCGGGGAGCTGTTTTTT,TRBV7-9,.,.,TRBJ2-2
CSASLSPVQGYTF,TGCAGTGCCTCACTGAGCCCGGTGCAGGGCTACACCTTC,TRBV20-1,.,.,TRBJ1-2
CASSSPSIEQFF,TGTGCCAGCAGTTCCCCGTCAATTGAGCAGTTCTTC,TRBV28,.,.,TRBJ2-1
CASSSTGGLAGSTASYEQYF,TGTGCCAGCAGTTCAACCGGGGGACTAGCGGGGTCCACGGCCTCCTACGAGCAGTACTTC,TRBV28,few,TRBD2,TRBJ2-7
CASSFSSETEAFF,TGTGCCAGCAGCTTTTCCAGCGAAACTGAAGCTTTCTTT,TRBV9,.,.,TRBJ1-1
CASSLGGSAKNIQYF,TGTGCCAGCAGCTTAGGCGGGTCAGCCAAAAACATTCAGTACTTC,TRBV7-2,medium-sized,.,TRBJ2-4
CASSLSGPGKGTDTQYF,TGTGCCAGTAGCCTATCCGGGCCCGGGAAGGGCACAGATACGCAGTATTTT,TRBV19,.,.,TRBJ2-3
CASSQGLGRGRGDTQYF,TGCGCCAGCAGCCAAGGTCTGGGTCGCGGGAGAGGCGATACGCAGTATTTT,TRBV4-1,.,TRBD2,TRBJ2-3
CASSTGTSGKTDTQYF,TGTGCCAGTAGTACTGGGACTAGCGGGAAGACAGATACGCAGTATTTT,TRBV19,.,TRBD2,TRBJ2-3
CASSLESQGWNIQYF,TGTGCCAGCAGCTTAGAGTCCCAGGGTTGGAACATTCAGTACTTC,TRBV7-2,.,.,TRBJ2-4
CASRTSGSGDTQYF,TGTGCCAGCAGAACTAGCGGGAGTGGGGATACGCAGTATTTT,TRBV28,.,TRBD2,TRBJ2-3
CASRRRDSQETQYF,TGTGCCAGCAGGAGGCGGGACAGCCAAGAGACCCAGTACTTC,TRBV5-4,.,.,TRBJ2-5
CASSPWGTNTGELFF,TGTGCCAGCAGCCCCTGGGGTACGAACACCGGGGAGCTGTTTTTT,TRBV7-2,.,.,TRBJ2-2
CASSEGWSTEAFF,TGCGCCAGCAGTGAGGGCTGGAGCACTGAAGCTTTCTTT,TRBV10-1,.,.,TRBJ1-1
CSAAKGSYNEQFF,TGCAGCGCGGCCAAAGGCTCCTACAATGAGCAGTTCTTC,TRBV29-1,once,.,TRBJ2-1
CASREGLAATDTQYF,TGTGCCAGCAGAGAAGGACTAGCGGCCACAGATACGCAGTATTTT,TRBV6-1,.,TRBD2,TRBJ2-3